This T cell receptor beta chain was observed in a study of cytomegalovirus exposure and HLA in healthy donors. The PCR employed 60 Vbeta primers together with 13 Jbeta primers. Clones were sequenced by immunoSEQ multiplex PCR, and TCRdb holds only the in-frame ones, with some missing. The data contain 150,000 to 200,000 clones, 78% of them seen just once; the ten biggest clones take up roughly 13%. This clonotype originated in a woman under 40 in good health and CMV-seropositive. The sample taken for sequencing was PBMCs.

The CDR3 reads CASSSLDRSDDEQYF. The CDR3 DNA reads TGTGCCAGCAGCTCCCTGGACAGATCGGATGACGAGCAGTACTTC. The J gene is TRBJ2-7, the V gene TRBV5-4, with D tentatively TRBD1 (6 bases). The CDR3 covers 15 residues. V was pared by 3 bases and J by 5 bases, with 18 bases between. Per the germline V gene, CDR1 is SGHNT and CDR2 is YYREEE (reference sequence). Combining the CDR3 with reference TRBV5-4 and TRBJ2-7 gives the whole variable domain ETGVTQSPTHLIKTRGQQVTLRCSSQSGHNTVSWYQQALGQGPQFIFQYYREEENGRGNFPPRFSGLQFPNYSSELNVNALELDDSALYLCASSSLDRSDDEQYFGPGTRLTVT.